This TCR beta chain was sequenced in a study of T cell changes during pregnancy in multiple sclerosis. Using immunoSEQ multiplex PCR, the repertoire was profiled, and TCRdb retains in-frame clones only, with some absent. The sample carries over 25,000 clones, approximately 91% recorded once. Looked up from germline, CDR1 is SEHNR and CDR2 is FQNEAQ (reference sequence). This CDR3 region has 15 residues. V lost 2 bases to trimming and J lost 5 bases; unmatched junction nucleotides: 5. V gene TRBV7-9 combines with J gene TRBJ2-2, with 7 bases matching TRBD2. This clonotype was sampled from a female donor with multiple sclerosis, enrolled in a pregnancy study. The source material was CD8+ T cells from peripheral blood mononuclear cells, sampled after pregnancy. The CDR3 sequence is CASSLMRESTGELFF. The CDR3 bases are TGTGCCAGCAGCTTAATGCGGGAGAGTACCGGGGAGCTGTTTTTT.